This entry lists 26 T cell receptor beta chains sequenced from one sample in a study of OX40 agonist ivuxolimab in advanced cancers. Sequenced by immunoSEQ multiplex PCR; TCRdb stores in-frame clones only, minus some. The repertoire holds tens of thousands of clones, with around 83% as singletons. This specimen consisted of CD4+ or CD8+ T cells sorted from blood, obtained in a trial of the OX40 agonist ivuxolimab. These receptor sequences come from an adult with an advanced solid tumor such as melanoma, head and neck, liver or kidney cancer.

The V call is TRBV5-1, the J call TRBJ1-1; D is unclear. V was pared by 3 bases and J by 4 bases, with 13 bases between. Germline CDR1 SGHRS, CDR2 YFSETQ. The CDR3 runs 14 residues. This CDR3 is CASSSQKTVTEAFF. In DNA form, the CDR3 reads TGCGCCAGCAGCTCCCAGAAGACCGTCACTGAAGCTTTCTTT.

The CDR3 nucleotides are TGTGCCAGCAGCTTCCCAGTCGGCGGGGATAATTCACCCCTCCACTTT. Amino acids: CASSFPVGGDNSPLHF. This rearrangement joins TRBV2 to TRBJ1-6; no definite D call. V lost 6 bases and J 5 bases, leaving 17 bases between the germline ends. Germline V gene sequence: CDR1 SNHLY, CDR2 FYNNEI. The CDR3 is made up of 16 amino acids.

The chain carries TRBV7-9 and TRBJ2-4; 7 bases line up with TRBD2. The CDR3 is 13 amino acids. Germline CDR1 is SEHNR and CDR2 is FQNEAQ (reference sequence). V shed 2 bases and J 8 bases; nucleotides not matched to a gene: 3. CDR3 in amino acids: CASSLRGGDIQYF. The CDR3 nucleotides are TGTGCCAGCAGCTTAAGGGGAGGGGACATTCAGTACTTC.

The chain uses TRBV28 and TRBJ2-7, with unresolved D. V gave up 6 bases and J gave up 0 bases, with 12 bases separating them. Germline CDR1 is MDHEN and CDR2 is SYDVKM. This CDR3 comprises 14 residues. This CDR3 is CASRPQEGSYEQYF. The CDR3 region has the DNA TGTGCCAGCAGACCCCAGGAAGGCTCCTACGAGCAGTACTTC.

The rearrangement joins TRBV27 to TRBJ2-7; no clear D. Germline V gives CDR1 MNHEY, CDR2 SMNVEV (reference sequence). This CDR3 contains 15 residues. V lost 3 bases and J lost 1, with 13 bases in between. CDR3 nucleotide sequence: TGTGCCAGCAGTTTCCAGGCAGGACGGTCCTACGAGCAGTACTTC. Protein sequence: CASSFQAGRSYEQYF.

J is TRBJ1-5 and V is TRBV4-1; D is ambiguous. With 3 bases removed from V and 6 bases from J, the gap between germline ends came to 15 bases. The CDR3 is made up of 15 amino acids. Looked up from germline, CDR1 is MGHRA and CDR2 is YSYEKL. The CDR3 nucleotides read TGCGCCAGCAGCCAGGGGTACAGCGGAGGTCAGCCCCAGCATTTT. It translates to CASSQGYSGGQPQHF.

The chain couples TRBV25-1 to TRBJ2-1; no reliable D call. Germline V lookup: CDR1 MGHDK, CDR2 SYGVNS. V was clipped by 3 bases and J by 5 bases, with 5 bases between them. CDR3 length: 12 amino acids. CDR3 region: CASSEPNNEQFF. DNA of the CDR3: TGTGCCAGCAGTGAGCCGAACAATGAGCAGTTCTTC.

This clone has just one count. The chain uses TRBV19 and TRBJ1-3; no definite D call. There are 15 residues in the CDR3. V was clipped by 6 bases and J by 0 bases, with 12 bases between them. Germline V gene data show CDR1 as LNHDA and CDR2 as SQIVND (reference sequence). The CDR3 bases are TGTGCCAGTAGCAATTCTGGGGTCTCTGGAAACACCATATATTTT. It is translated as CASSNSGVSGNTIYF. Supplemented by reference TRBV19 and TRBJ1-3, the full variable domain reads DGGITQSPKYLFRKEGQNVTLSCEQNLNHDAMYWYRQDPGQGLRLIYYSQIVNDFQKGDIAEGYSVSREKKESFPLTVTSAQKNPTAFYLCASSNSGVSGNTIYFGEGSWLTVV.

The chain carries TRBV5-1 and TRBJ2-5; 8 bases agree with TRBD2. CDR1 is SGHRS, CDR2 YFSETQ, per germline. The CDR3 totals 16 residues. The junction had 6 bases not matched to a gene; V was cut back by 1 base and J by 1 base. The CDR3 sequence: CASSLRSGSSQETQYF. For the CDR3, the DNA is TGCGCCAGCAGCTTGAGGAGCGGGAGTTCCCAAGAGACCCAGTACTTC.

This chain uses TRBV5-1 with TRBJ1-2; 12 bases align to TRBD1. Germline CDR1 SGHRS, CDR2 YFSETQ. The CDR3 consists of 15 residues. V shed 4 bases, J shed 5 bases, and the junction held 6 bases outside the gene matches. CDR3: CASSPGQGARYGYTF. The CDR3 nucleotides are TGCGCCAGCAGCCCGGGACAGGGGGCGCGGTATGGCTACACCTTC.

The chain has TRBV6-5 and TRBJ1-5, with a possible D match to TRBD1 (5 bases). Per the germline V gene, CDR1 is MNHEY and CDR2 is SVGAGI. This CDR3 has 14 residues. V was clipped by 5 bases and J by 4 bases, with 12 bases between them. The DNA for the CDR3 is TGTGCCAGCAGTAAACGACAGTTGAATCAGCCCCAGCATTTT. Protein sequence: CASSKRQLNQPQHF.

J is TRBJ2-7 and V is TRBV7-9, with a weak D call TRBD1 (6 bases). This CDR3 spans 14 amino acids. Germline V CDR1 and CDR2: SEHNR, FQNEAQ (reference sequence). V shed 3 bases and J shed 1 base, with 10 bases lying between them. CDR3 bases: TGTGCCAGCAGCTTGGGGGACACTTCCTACGAGCAGTACTTC. Its protein is CASSLGDTSYEQYF. The full variable domain, with the rest looked up from reference TRBV7-9 and TRBJ2-7, is DTGVSQNPRHKITKRGQNVTFRCDPISEHNRLYWYRQTLGQGPEFLTYFQNEAQLEKSRLLSDRFSAERPKGSFSTLEIQRTEQGDSAMYLCASSLGDTSYEQYFGPGTRLTVT.

Comment on this clone: Within the sample, other DNA sequences also encode this same CDR3. The rearrangement links TRBV18 to TRBJ2-5, with TRBD2 matching 8 bases. Trimming at V came to 6 bases and at J to 5 bases, leaving 2 bases not matched to a gene. The CDR3 runs to 12 residues. Germline CDR1 is KGHSH and CDR2 is LQKENI. CDR3 protein: CASSPGGETQYF. The CDR3 bases are TGTGCCAGCTCGCCGGGAGGGGAGACCCAGTACTTC.

For this clone: At one end, the junction sequence differs from germline, possibly due to a read error. V gene TRBV4-2 combines with J gene TRBJ2-2; 8 bases map to TRBD2. Germline loops: CDR1 LGHNA, CDR2 YNFKEQ. This CDR3 comprises 18 residues. The CDR3 here is CASSLPGLVQLRHRGAVF. CDR3 nucleotides: TGTGCCAGCAGCCTACCGGGACTAGTCCAATTGAGACACCGGGGAGCTGTTTTT.

CDR3 sequence: CASSLLEKLFF. CDR3 nucleotides: TGTGCCAGCAGTCTGCTGGAAAAACTGTTTTTT. J is TRBJ1-4 and V is TRBV28; D is unclear. The germline V gene encodes CDR1 MDHEN and CDR2 SYDVKM. Trimming cost V 5 bases and J 8 bases, with 6 bases left between them. The CDR3 is made up of 11 amino acids.

The chain has TRBV5-1 and TRBJ1-3; 8 bases match TRBD1. CDR1 is SGHRS, CDR2 YFSETQ, per germline. CDR3 length: 14 residues. With 4 bases clipped from V and 5 bases from J, the junction kept 5 bases outside the gene matches. In nucleotides, the CDR3 is TGCGCCAGCAGCCCACAGGGGGGAAGAAACACCATATATTTT. Translation gives CASSPQGGRNTIYF.

The rearrangement uses TRBV5-1 and TRBJ2-1; TRBD2 matches 12 bases. Trimming removed 4 bases from V and 5 bases from J; junction bases left unmatched: 4. The CDR3 covers 15 residues. Looked up from germline, CDR1 is SGHRS and CDR2 is YFSETQ. The CDR3 loop is CASSPGLAGNNEQFF. CDR3 nucleotide sequence: TGCGCCAGCAGCCCAGGACTAGCGGGAAACAATGAGCAGTTCTTC.

The genes are TRBV6-5 and TRBJ2-1, with D possibly being TRBD2 (6 bases). Germline CDR1 reads MNHEY; CDR2 reads SVGAGI. The CDR3 consists of 12 residues. V lost 5 bases and J 7 bases, leaving 9 bases between the germline ends. In nucleotides, the CDR3 is TGTGCCAGCAGTCGGGACTTTAATGAGCAGTTCTTC. Translation: CASSRDFNEQFF.

The V call is TRBV29-1, the J call TRBJ1-5, with 7 bases fitting TRBD1. Germline CDR1 is SQVTM and CDR2 is ANQGSEA. The CDR3 length is 14 residues. V was pared by 6 bases and J by 0 bases, with 5 bases of the junction left unmatched. Here the CDR3 DNA reads TGCAGCGTCTGGACAGGATATAGCAATCAGCCCCAGCATTTT. It is translated as CSVWTGYSNQPQHF.

The chain is built from TRBV6-1 and TRBJ2-7; no clear D gene. V lost 3 bases to trimming and J lost 2 bases, with 14 bases between them. CDR3 length: 15 amino acids. The germline CDR1 and CDR2 sequences are MNHNS and SASEGT. The CDR3 is CASSDWTRVTYEQYF. The CDR3 region has the DNA TGTGCCAGCAGTGACTGGACCCGTGTGACCTACGAGCAGTACTTC.

This clone was observed a few times. At one boundary the junction diverges from the germline segment, which might be a read error. This sequence joins TRBV28 and TRBJ1-1, with TRBD1 matching over 7 bases. The CDR3 runs to 10 residues. The germline V gene encodes CDR1 MDHEN and CDR2 SYDVKM. The CDR3 region is CASSSRDRAF. Here the CDR3 DNA reads TGTGCCAGCAGTTCACGGGACAGAGCATTT.

The rearrangement links TRBV6-5 to TRBJ2-1; the D call may be TRBD1 or TRBD2 (5 bases each). The germline V gene encodes CDR1 MNHEY and CDR2 SVGAGI. Trimming stripped 5 bases from V and 8 bases from J, with 19 bases between. The CDR3 extends over 15 amino acids. The CDR3 bases are TGTGCCAGCAGTAGAACGGGACGAGCTGGGGATGAGCAGTTCTTC. Amino acids: CASSRTGRAGDEQFF.

This clone appeared a single time. The chain couples TRBV27 to TRBJ2-7; D is unresolved. The CDR3 spans 15 residues. V was trimmed by 2 bases and J by 4 bases, leaving 15 bases between them. Germline V CDR1 and CDR2: MNHEY, SMNVEV (reference sequence). CDR3 amino acids: CASSLGGPPLYEQYF. Written as DNA, the CDR3 is TGTGCCAGCAGTTTAGGTGGGCCTCCACTATACGAGCAGTACTTC.

The CDR3 protein is CAISDVGGEQYF. As DNA, the CDR3 is TGTGCCATCAGTGATGTGGGGGGCGAGCAGTACTTC. The chain combines TRBV10-3 with TRBJ2-7, with D possibly being TRBD2 (6 bases). This CDR3 has 12 amino acids. The germline CDR1 and CDR2 sequences are ENHRY and SYGVKD. V lost 3 bases, J lost 6 bases, and 9 bases lay in between.

The V and J genes are TRBV16 and TRBJ1-3, with D unresolved. The CDR3 runs to 14 residues. Between the trimmed V and J ends, which lost 4 bases and 4 bases, there was a span of 11 bases. The germline V gene has CDR1 KGHSY and CDR2 FQNENV. CDR3 sequence (DNA): TGTGCCAGCAGCCCCCTGGCGAGGGGAAACACCATATATTTT. As protein: CASSPLARGNTIYF.

The chain carries TRBV19 and TRBJ1-4; TRBD1 matches at 9 bases. The length of the CDR3 is 14 residues. Germline V CDR1 and CDR2: LNHDA, SQIVND (reference sequence). Losses at the gene ends were 3 bases for V and 8 bases for J; bases not matched to a gene: 4. The CDR3 DNA sequence: TGTGCCAGTAGTATCACAGGGGGCGGAGAAAAACTGTTTTTT. Its translation is CASSITGGGEKLFF.